This TCR beta chain was captured in a study of tumor-infiltrating lymphocytes in primary liver carcinoma. To note about this clonotype: Its antigen is not identified. One end of the junction is discordant with germline, which a read error may explain.

A constant-region primer served to make TCR beta cDNA from about 530 ng total RNA. Generation of the TCR beta libraries relied on three nested multiplex PCR rounds using slightly modified ARM-PCR. Primers for the first two PCR rounds were TRBV1-TRBV30 forward primers and a C-beta reverse primer (10 cycles per round). MiXCR was run by TCRdb on the multiplex PCR reads, yielding one entry per CDR3 protein. The sample yields roughly 100,000 distinct CDR3 sequences, around 80% seen once. Study conclusions and caveats: The study found a significantly higher top-250-clone fraction in tumors than in blood (p = 0.039).

For each extraction, RNA and DNA were obtained together from approximately 20-30 mg of unsorted bulk tissue. The germline CDR1 and CDR2 sequences are SQVTM and ANQGSEA. The CDR3 has 15 amino acids. Sequencing was carried out using liver tumor tissue from sampling region 3. Subset given: tumor region T3, left-lateral pole. The chain is built from TRBV29-1 and TRBJ2-4; the D gene is possibly TRBD1 (6 bases). The source is a man aged 35-49 years with primary liver carcinoma and hepatitis B virus infection. This CDR3 reads CSVIVGGRGKTIQYF. The CDR3 DNA reads TGCAGCGTTATCGTAGGTGGCAGGGGCAAAACCATTCAGTACTTC.